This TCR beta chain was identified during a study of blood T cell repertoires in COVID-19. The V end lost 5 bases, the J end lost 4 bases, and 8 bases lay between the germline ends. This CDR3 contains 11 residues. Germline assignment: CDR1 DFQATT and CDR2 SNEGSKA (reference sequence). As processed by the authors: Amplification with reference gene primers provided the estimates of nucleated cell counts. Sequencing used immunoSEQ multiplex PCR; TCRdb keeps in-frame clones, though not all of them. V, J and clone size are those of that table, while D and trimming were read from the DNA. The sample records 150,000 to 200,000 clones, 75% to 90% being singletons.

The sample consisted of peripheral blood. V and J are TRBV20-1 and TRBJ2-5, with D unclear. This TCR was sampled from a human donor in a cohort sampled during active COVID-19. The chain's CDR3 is CSAGSGETQYF. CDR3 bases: TGCAGTGCTGGGTCGGGAGAGACCCAGTACTTC.